A single sample is the source of the 20 T cell receptor beta chains below, sequenced in a study of cytomegalovirus exposure and HLA in healthy donors. PCR primers comprised 60 Vbeta and 13 Jbeta primers. Assay used: immunoSEQ multiplex PCR; TCRdb lists only in-frame clones, some missing. The table lists 130,000 or so clones, 70% to 80% of them singletons, with roughly 0.9% in the top ten. The specimen sequenced was PBMCs. The receptors were gathered from a woman in her fifties or sixties in good health and CMV-seronegative.

The chain couples TRBV7-2 to TRBJ1-3; D perhaps matches TRBD1 (5 bases). V lost 1 base, J lost 4 bases, and 8 bases lay in between. The CDR3 is 14 residues long. Looked up from germline, CDR1 is SGHTA and CDR2 is FQGNSA. CDR3 nucleotides: TGTGCCAGCAGCTTAGGCAGGGCGGGAAACACCATATATTTT. It codes for CASSLGRAGNTIYF. Looking up the rest from reference TRBV7-2 and TRBJ1-3 gives the full variable domain: GAGVSQSPSNKVTEKGKDVELRCDPISGHTALYWYRQSLGQGLEFLIYFQGNSAPDKSGLPSDRFSAERTGGSVSTLTIQRTQQEDSAVYLCASSLGRAGNTIYFGEGSWLTVV.

The chain links TRBV5-1 to TRBJ2-1; a weak D match, TRBD1 (5 bases). This CDR3 has 15 amino acids. V gave up 0 bases and J gave up 5 bases, with 12 bases separating them. Per the germline V gene, CDR1 is SGHRS and CDR2 is YFSETQ. CDR3 protein: CASSLEQGRDNEQFF. As DNA, the CDR3 is TGCGCCAGCAGCTTGGAGCAGGGAAGGGACAATGAGCAGTTCTTC.

V is TRBV19 and J is TRBJ2-3; D is uncertain. This CDR3 comprises 14 residues. Trimming left V 3 bases short and J 2 bases short, with 9 bases between. CDR1 and CDR2 from the germline V gene are LNHDA and SQIVND (reference sequence). Here the CDR3 DNA reads TGTGCCAGTAGTATCGAGGCAGTCACAGATACGCAGTATTTT. Protein product: CASSIEAVTDTQYF. Combining the CDR3 with reference TRBV19 and TRBJ2-3 gives the whole variable domain DGGITQSPKYLFRKEGQNVTLSCEQNLNHDAMYWYRQDPGQGLRLIYYSQIVNDFQKGDIAEGYSVSREKKESFPLTVTSAQKNPTAFYLCASSIEAVTDTQYFGPGTRLTVL.

This chain joins TRBV4-1 and TRBJ2-5; unclear D gene. The DNA end lines up better with TRBJ2-7; the J call may be wrong. Germline V gene sequence: CDR1 MGHRA, CDR2 YSYEKL. The CDR3 is 14 amino acids. Here the CDR3 reads CASSQDQNSSEQYF. The DNA for the CDR3 is TGCGCCAGCAGCCAAGATCAGAATAGCTCCGAGCAGTACTTC.

This clone was picked up a small number of times. The V gene is TRBV28, the J gene TRBJ1-2; D is uncertain. Per the germline V gene, CDR1 is MDHEN and CDR2 is SYDVKM. V lost 8 bases to trimming and J lost 8 bases, with 12 bases between them. This CDR3 region has 11 residues. CDR3 in amino acids: CASGPLGGYTF. The CDR3 DNA sequence: TGTGCCAGCGGGCCGCTTGGGGGCTACACCTTC.

The chain joins TRBV10-2 to TRBJ2-2; 9 bases match TRBD1. This CDR3 comprises 14 residues. V dropped 10 bases and J dropped 6; count of bases not matched to a gene: 9. The germline V gene encodes CDR1 WSHSY and CDR2 SAAADI. The CDR3 here is CATKRDREAGELFF. The CDR3 DNA reads as TGCGCCACGAAAAGGGACAGGGAGGCCGGGGAGCTGTTTTTT.

This chain uses TRBV25-1 with TRBJ1-4; 7 bases are shared with TRBD1. The CDR3 runs 13 residues. The trim removed 5 bases at V and 8 bases at J, leaving 5 bases unmatched. Germline V gene data show CDR1 as MGHDK and CDR2 as SYGVNS. The DNA for the CDR3 is TGTGCCAGCAGTACACAGGGGAGCGAAAAACTGTTTTTT. This gives the protein CASSTQGSEKLFF.

This sequence joins TRBV6-6 and TRBJ2-7, with D perhaps matching TRBD2 (5 bases). The CDR3 totals 11 residues. Germline V gene sequence: CDR1 MNHNY, CDR2 SVGAGI (reference sequence). V gave up 8 bases and J gave up 2 bases, with 7 bases separating them. The DNA for the CDR3 is TGTGCCAGCGCCGGGGCCTACGAGCAGTACTTC. Protein product: CASAGAYEQYF.

The sample holds a few counts of this clone. At one of its ends the junction is not consistent with the germline gene, which may arise from a read error. The V call is TRBV19, the J call TRBJ2-7; 8 positions match TRBD1. Per germline, CDR1 LNHDA and CDR2 SQIVND (reference sequence). The CDR3 loop spans 14 amino acids. The CDR3 coding sequence is TGTGCCAGTAGACCCGGGACAGGCCACCCATTGGTGGACTTC. It yields the protein CASRPGTGHPLVDF.

V and J are TRBV6-1 and TRBJ1-3; D is undetermined. The germline V gene encodes CDR1 MNHNS and CDR2 SASEGT. V was cut by 10 bases and J by 7 bases, with 17 bases left in between. The CDR3 contains 13 residues. CDR3: CATLAPGGNTIYF. Here the CDR3 DNA reads TGTGCCACCCTCGCACCCGGAGGGAACACCATATATTTT.

J is TRBJ2-2 and V is TRBV15; no reliable D call. The CDR3 has 15 amino acids. Germline CDR1 and CDR2: LNHNV and YYDKDF (reference sequence). V was trimmed by 1 base and J by 4 bases, leaving 10 bases between them. The CDR3: CATSRGGSGTGELFF. CDR3 nucleotide sequence: TGTGCCACCAGCAGAGGTGGGTCAGGCACCGGGGAGCTGTTTTTT. Variable domain in full (rest from reference TRBV15 and TRBJ2-2): DAMVIQNPRYQVTQFGKPVTLSCSQTLNHNVMYWYQQKSSQAPKLLFHYYDKDFNNEADTPDNFQSRRPNTSFCFLDIRSPGLGDTAMYLCATSRGGSGTGELFFGEGSRLTVL.

This clone was observed a handful of times. The V call is TRBV7-2, the J call TRBJ2-4; 8 positions match TRBD1. This CDR3 region has 17 residues. CDR1 is SGHTA and CDR2 is FQGNSA in the germline V gene. Losses at the gene ends were 1 base for V and 3 bases for J; bases not matched to a gene: 8. Written as DNA, the CDR3 is TGTGCCAGCAGCTTAGGCAAGGACAGGGTCGTCAAAAACATTCAGTACTTC. Protein product: CASSLGKDRVVKNIQYF. The entire variable domain, with the rest obtained from reference TRBV7-2 and TRBJ2-4, is as follows: GAGVSQSPSNKVTEKGKDVELRCDPISGHTALYWYRQSLGQGLEFLIYFQGNSAPDKSGLPSDRFSAERTGGSVSTLTIQRTQQEDSAVYLCASSLGKDRVVKNIQYFGAGTRLSVL.

This chain links TRBV19 with TRBJ2-3; 10 bases match TRBD2. There are 13 residues in the CDR3. Looked up from germline, CDR1 is LNHDA and CDR2 is SQIVND (reference sequence). After removal of 6 bases from V and 6 bases from J, the junction contained 3 bases not matched to a gene. The DNA of the CDR3 is TGTGCCAGTAGGCTAGCGGGAGTGGATACGCAGTATTTT. Translating it yields CASRLAGVDTQYF.

This clone has only a few counts. CDR3 region: CASSGGGGGKEKLFF. CDR3 DNA sequence: TGTGCCAGCAGCGGGGGCGGGGGTGGGAAGGAAAAACTGTTTTTT. The V gene is TRBV28, the J gene TRBJ1-4; perhaps TRBD1 as D (6 bases). The V end was cut by 6 bases, the J end by 8 bases, with 19 bases between. The germline V gene encodes CDR1 MDHEN and CDR2 SYDVKM. The CDR3 has 15 amino acids.

This clone came up once. The CDR3 nucleotides are TGTGCCAGCAGTCCCCGGCGGGGCACTGGCTACACCTTC. As protein: CASSPRRGTGYTF. The chain links TRBV6-5 to TRBJ1-2, with TRBD1 as a possible D gene (5 bases). The length of the CDR3 is 13 residues. V dropped 5 bases and J dropped 7 bases, with 14 bases sitting between them. The germline CDR1 and CDR2 sequences are MNHEY and SVGAGI.

The J gene is TRBJ1-2, the V gene TRBV28; a possible D gene is TRBD1 (6 bases). The CDR3 has 18 amino acids. CDR1 is MDHEN and CDR2 is SYDVKM in the germline V gene. Trimming took off 5 bases at V and 1 base at J, with 23 bases between the two ends. This CDR3 is CASSTYRARWSFNYGYTF. The DNA of the CDR3 is TGTGCCAGCAGTACCTACAGGGCCCGGTGGTCGTTTAACTATGGCTACACCTTC.

The CDR3 loop reads CASSQTHSGGRADTQYF. In DNA form, the CDR3 reads TGCGCCAGCAGCCAGACCCACTCGGGAGGCCGGGCAGATACGCAGTATTTT. The chain employs TRBV4-1 and TRBJ2-3; 7 bases agree with TRBD2. Per the germline V gene, CDR1 is MGHRA and CDR2 is YSYEKL. CDR3 length: 17 residues. V dropped 3 bases and J dropped 4; count of bases not matched to a gene: 13.

The J gene is TRBJ1-5, the V gene TRBV15; D gene ambiguous. V shed 1 base and J shed 7 bases, with 11 bases lying between them. Germline V lookup: CDR1 LNHNV, CDR2 YYDKDF (reference sequence). CDR3 length equals 14 residues. CDR3 sequence reads: CATSRGGRVQPQHF. The DNA of the CDR3 is TGTGCCACCAGCAGAGGAGGGCGTGTACAGCCCCAGCATTTT. Drawing the rest from reference TRBV15 and TRBJ1-5, the complete variable domain is DAMVIQNPRYQVTQFGKPVTLSCSQTLNHNVMYWYQQKSSQAPKLLFHYYDKDFNNEADTPDNFQSRRPNTSFCFLDIRSPGLGDTAMYLCATSRGGRVQPQHFGDGTRLSIL.

V and J are TRBV9 and TRBJ2-7, with TRBD2 matching over 7 bases. The germline V gene has CDR1 SGDLS and CDR2 YYNGEE. V trimming: 0 bases; J trimming: 2 bases; junction bases outside the gene matches: 5. This CDR3 has 15 amino acids. DNA for the CDR3: TGTGCCAGCAGCGTAGAGGGCGGGGGTACCTACGAGCAGTACTTC. Its protein is CASSVEGGGTYEQYF.

The chain recombines TRBV19 with TRBJ2-5, with TRBD1 as a possible D gene (6 bases). V gave up 3 bases and J gave up 2 bases, with 25 bases separating them. Per germline, CDR1 LNHDA and CDR2 SQIVND (reference sequence). The CDR3 has 19 residues. The CDR3 protein is CASSIKGGPARTKQETQYF. In DNA, the CDR3 is TGTGCCAGTAGTATTAAAGGGGGACCGGCCCGTACTAAACAAGAGACCCAGTACTTC.